The rows below give T cell receptor beta chains drawn from one sample of a study of T cells in Graves' hyperthyroidism and ophthalmopathy. From the multiplex PCR reads, TCRdb called clonotypes with MiXCR, one entry per CDR3 protein. The sample holds roughly 500,000 distinct CDR3 sequences, under 60% seen once. Specimen: peripheral blood or thyroid tissue (not recorded which). These receptors all come from an adult woman with Graves' disease, either hyperthyroidism or ophthalmopathy (not recorded which). The CDR3 runs from the conserved cysteine through the conserved F or W. The D gene is left open where the match is weak. Not all rows give a size; the values are once, few, many and, for expanded clones, a class.

d_call	v_call	j_call	clone_size	cdr3_aa	cdr3_nt
TRBD1	TRBV10-3	TRBJ1-3	many	CAISESVTGYAGNTIYF	TGTGCCATCAGTGAGTCAGTGACAGGGTACGCTGGAAACACCATATATTTT
TRBD1	TRBV10-3	TRBJ1-3	-	CAISAGTGGFGSGNTIYF	TGTGCCATCAGCGCCGGGACAGGGGGGTTCGGCTCTGGAAACACCATATATTTT
-	TRBV7-9	TRBJ1-6	-	CASSLQGVSGSPLHF	TGTGCCAGCAGCTTACAAGGGGTGAGCGGTTCACCCCTCCACTTT
-	TRBV25-1	TRBJ2-6	-	CASSGGTYSGANVLTF	TGTGCCAGCAGTGGTGGGACATACTCTGGGGCCAACGTCCTGACTTTC
TRBD1	TRBV24-1	TRBJ2-2	-	CATGTDNTGELFF	TGTGCCACCGGGACAGACAACACCGGGGAGCTGTTTTTT
TRBD2	TRBV10-3	TRBJ2-5	-	CAIQTGLAGPETQYF	TGTGCCATCCAAACGGGACTAGCGGGACCAGAGACCCAGTACTTC
TRBD1	TRBV7-9	TRBJ1-5	once	CASSYGTAFQPQHF	TGTGCCAGCAGCTACGGGACAGCTTTTCAGCCCCAGCATTTT
-	TRBV3-1	TRBJ1-4	-	CASSSSLRVWEKLFF	TGTGCCAGCAGCTCCAGTCTCCGGGTTTGGGAAAAACTGTTTTTT
TRBD1	TRBV29-1	TRBJ1-2	-	CSVGQGLDYGYTF	TGCAGCGTAGGACAGGGTTTAGACTATGGCTACACCTTC
-	TRBV11-2	TRBJ1-1	many	CASSMQGLRAFF	TGTGCCAGCAGCATGCAGGGGTTGAGAGCTTTCTTT
-	TRBV2	TRBJ1-2	-	CASSDLAGNGYTF	TGTGCCAGCAGTGATCTAGCGGGTAATGGCTACACCTTC
TRBD2	TRBV7-7	TRBJ2-1	few	CASSLGAGDNEQFF	TGTGCTAGCAGCTTAGGAGCGGGGGACAATGAGCAGTTCTTC
-	TRBV10-2	TRBJ1-1	few	CASSPPGGEAFF	TGCGCCAGCAGTCCGCCTGGAGGGGAAGCTTTCTTT
TRBD2	TRBV6-5	TRBJ2-7	many	CASRISGSSYEQYF	TGTGCCAGCAGGATTAGCGGGAGCTCCTACGAGCAGTACTTC
-	TRBV7-2	TRBJ1-5	many	CASSSIGGRNQPQHF	TGTGCCAGCAGCTCAATCGGGGGGAGGAATCAGCCCCAGCATTTT
-	TRBV7-9	TRBJ1-1	-	CASSRPRVWTEAFF	TGTGCCAGCAGCCGCCCGAGGGTGTGGACTGAAGCTTTCTTT
-	TRBV7-6	TRBJ1-2	many	CASSLGLGRQSMGYTF	TGTGCCAGCAGCCTAGGGTTGGGGCGACAGTCTATGGGCTACACCTTC
TRBD1	TRBV20-1	TRBJ2-7	few	CSAATGVEQYF	TGCAGTGCTGCTACAGGGGTCGAGCAGTACTTC
-	TRBV6-4	TRBJ1-1	once	CASSLVRSGDTEAFF	TGTGCCAGCAGCTTAGTAAGGTCCGGGGACACTGAAGCTTTCTTT
TRBD1	TRBV25-1	TRBJ2-7	-	CASSDLGQGRYEQYF	TGTGCCAGCAGTGACCTCGGACAGGGTAGGTACGAGCAGTACTTC
-	TRBV7-2	TRBJ2-2	-	CASSSWGAGELFF	TGTGCCAGCAGCTCTTGGGGGGCCGGGGAGCTGTTTTTT
TRBD1	TRBV20-1	TRBJ2-5	-	CSVNRGDRDKETQYF	TGCAGTGTGAACAGGGGAGACAGGGATAAAGAGACCCAGTACTTC
-	TRBV6-1	TRBJ1-2	many	CASSETGLVYTF	TGTGCCAGCAGTGAGACGGGATTGGTCTACACCTTC
-	TRBV7-2	TRBJ1-5	many	CASSLVTGQPQHF	TGTGCCAGCAGCTTAGTAACAGGGCAGCCCCAGCATTTT
-	TRBV7-2	TRBJ2-5	-	CASSLPSQGWETQYF	TGTGCCAGCAGCTTACCTTCCCAAGGATGGGAGACCCAGTACTTC
-	TRBV29-1	TRBJ2-7	-	CSVELGSYEQYF	TGCAGCGTCGAACTAGGTTCCTACGAGCAGTACTTC
TRBD1	TRBV2	TRBJ1-5	-	CASRKTRGGGTAYQPQHF	TGTGCCAGCAGGAAGACCCGAGGCGGGGGGACAGCTTATCAGCCCCAGCATTTT
TRBD1	TRBV7-6	TRBJ1-1	many	CASSQGANTEAFF	TGTGCCAGCAGTCAGGGGGCCAATACTGAAGCTTTCTTT
TRBD1	TRBV29-1	TRBJ2-6	-	CSVEDWSQGAGGTGANVLTF	TGCAGCGTTGAAGATTGGTCACAGGGGGCGGGTGGGACTGGGGCCAACGTCCTGACTTTC
TRBD1	TRBV6-1	TRBJ1-6	many	CATLGDRTLYNSPLHF	TGTGCCACCCTTGGGGACAGGACATTATATAATTCACCCCTCCACTTT
TRBD1	TRBV20-1	TRBJ1-1	-	CSAPPHRGISEAFF	TGCAGTGCCCCCCCGCACAGGGGTATCTCTGAAGCTTTCTTT
-	TRBV10-2	TRBJ1-3	many	CASSAYQGGNTIYF	TGCGCCAGCAGTGCGTACCAGGGCGGAAACACCATATATTTT
-	TRBV29-1	TRBJ2-6	-	CSFGGAGANVLTF	TGCAGCTTTGGTGGCGCTGGGGCCAACGTCCTGACTTTC
TRBD2	TRBV11-2	TRBJ2-7	many	CASSQGGGPHEQYF	TGTGCCAGCAGCCAAGGCGGGGGACCCCACGAGCAGTACTTC
-	TRBV5-1	TRBJ2-2	-	CASSLVVFGSDTEELFF	TGCGCCAGCAGCTTGGTCGTTTTCGGGAGTGACACCGAGGAGCTGTTTTTT
-	TRBV5-1	TRBJ1-1	-	CASRPVQNTEAFF	TGCGCCAGCAGGCCCGTCCAGAACACTGAAGCTTTCTTT